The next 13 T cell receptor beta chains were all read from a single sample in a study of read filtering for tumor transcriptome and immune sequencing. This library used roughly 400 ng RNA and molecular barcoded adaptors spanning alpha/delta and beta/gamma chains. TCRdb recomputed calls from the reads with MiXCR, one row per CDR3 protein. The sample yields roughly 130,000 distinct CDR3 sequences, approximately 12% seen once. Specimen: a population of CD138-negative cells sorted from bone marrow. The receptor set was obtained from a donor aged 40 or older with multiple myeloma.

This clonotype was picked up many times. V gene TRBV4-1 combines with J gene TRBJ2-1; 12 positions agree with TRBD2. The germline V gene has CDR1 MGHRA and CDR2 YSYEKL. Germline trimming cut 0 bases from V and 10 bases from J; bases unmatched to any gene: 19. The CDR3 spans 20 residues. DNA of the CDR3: TGCGCCAGCAGCCAAGAGGTCCGGAGGGGGGCTAGCGGGGGGGCTCGGGAGCAGTTCTTC. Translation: CASSQEVRRGASGGAREQFF.

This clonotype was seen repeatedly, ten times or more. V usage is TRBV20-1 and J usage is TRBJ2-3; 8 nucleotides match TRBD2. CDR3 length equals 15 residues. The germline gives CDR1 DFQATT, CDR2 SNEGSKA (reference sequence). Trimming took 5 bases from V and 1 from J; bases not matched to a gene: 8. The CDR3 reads CSALPSTSGTDTQYF. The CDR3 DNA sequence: TGCAGTGCTCTACCCTCGACTAGCGGCACAGATACGCAGTATTTT.

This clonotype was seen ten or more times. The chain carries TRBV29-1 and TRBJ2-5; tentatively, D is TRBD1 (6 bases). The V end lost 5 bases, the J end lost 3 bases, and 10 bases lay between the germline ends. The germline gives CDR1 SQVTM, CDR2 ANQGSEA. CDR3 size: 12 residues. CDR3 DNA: TGCAGCGTTAAACAGGGAAAAGAGACCCAGTACTTC. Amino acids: CSVKQGKETQYF.

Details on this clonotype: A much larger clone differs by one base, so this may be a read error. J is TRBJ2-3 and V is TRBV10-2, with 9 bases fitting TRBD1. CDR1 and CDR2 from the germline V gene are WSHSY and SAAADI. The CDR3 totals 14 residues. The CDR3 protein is CASRQGARVDAQYF. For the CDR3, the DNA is TGCGCCAGCAGACAGGGGGCGCGGGTAGATGCGCAGTATTTT.

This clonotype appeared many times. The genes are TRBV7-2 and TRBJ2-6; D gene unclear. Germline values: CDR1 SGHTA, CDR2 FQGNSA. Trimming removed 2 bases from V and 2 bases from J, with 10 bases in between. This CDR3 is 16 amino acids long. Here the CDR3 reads CASSLSGHTGANVLTF. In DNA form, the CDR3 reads TGTGCCAGCAGCTTATCTGGGCACACTGGGGCCAACGTCCTGACTTTC. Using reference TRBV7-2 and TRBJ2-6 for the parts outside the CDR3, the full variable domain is GAGVSQSPSNKVTEKGKDVELRCDPISGHTALYWYRQSLGQGLEFLIYFQGNSAPDKSGLPSDRFSAERTGGSVSTLTIQRTQQEDSAVYLCASSLSGHTGANVLTFGAGSRLTVL.

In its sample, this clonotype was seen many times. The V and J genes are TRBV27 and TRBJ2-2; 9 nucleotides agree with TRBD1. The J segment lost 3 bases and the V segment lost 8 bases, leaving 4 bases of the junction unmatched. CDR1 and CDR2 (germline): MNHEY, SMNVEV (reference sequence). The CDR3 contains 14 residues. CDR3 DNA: TGTGCCAGCGGACGGGACAGGGACACCGGGGAGCTGTTTTTT. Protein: CASGRDRDTGELFF.

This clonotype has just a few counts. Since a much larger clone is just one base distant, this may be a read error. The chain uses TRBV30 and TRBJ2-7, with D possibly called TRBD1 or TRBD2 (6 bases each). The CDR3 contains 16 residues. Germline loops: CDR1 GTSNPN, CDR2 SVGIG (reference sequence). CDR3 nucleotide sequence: TGTGCCCGGAGTTTCGGGGGCGCCCCATTATCCTACGAGCAGTACTTC. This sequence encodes CARSFGGAPLSYEQYF.

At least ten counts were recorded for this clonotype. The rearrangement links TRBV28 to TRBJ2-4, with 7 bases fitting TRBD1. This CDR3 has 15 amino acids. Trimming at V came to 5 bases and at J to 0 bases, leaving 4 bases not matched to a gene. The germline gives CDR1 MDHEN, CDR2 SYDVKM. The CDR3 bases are TGTGCCAGCAGTCATCGACAGGGAGCCAAAAACATTCAGTACTTC. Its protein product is CASSHRQGAKNIQYF.

CDR3 sequence: CASSASLAGYEQYF. CDR3 bases: TGTGCCAGCAGCGCGTCACTGGCGGGATACGAGCAGTACTTC. V is TRBV28 and J is TRBJ2-7, with D maybe TRBD2 (6 bases). The CDR3 spans 14 residues. The germline V gene encodes CDR1 MDHEN and CDR2 SYDVKM. The V end was cut by 6 bases, the J end by 4 bases, with 16 bases between. The full variable domain, rest sourced from reference TRBV28 and TRBJ2-7, is DVKVTQSSRYLVKRTGEKVFLECVQDMDHENMFWYRQDPGLGLRLIYFSYDVKMKEKGDIPEGYSVSREKKERFSLILESASTNQTSMYLCASSASLAGYEQYFGPGTRLTVT.

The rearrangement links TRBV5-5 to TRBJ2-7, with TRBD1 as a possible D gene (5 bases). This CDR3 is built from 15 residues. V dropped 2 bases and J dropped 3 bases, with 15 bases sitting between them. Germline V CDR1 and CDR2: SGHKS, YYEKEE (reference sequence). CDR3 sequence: CASSLAPGSGYEQYF. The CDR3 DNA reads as TGTGCCAGCAGCTTAGCCCCAGGGTCGGGCTACGAGCAGTACTTC.

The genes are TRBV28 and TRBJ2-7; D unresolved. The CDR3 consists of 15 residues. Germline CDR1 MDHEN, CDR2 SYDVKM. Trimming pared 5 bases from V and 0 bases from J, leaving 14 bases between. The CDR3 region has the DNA TGTGCCAGCAGTCCCGGAGCTCTAAGCTCCTACGAGCAGTACTTC. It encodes CASSPGALSSYEQYF.

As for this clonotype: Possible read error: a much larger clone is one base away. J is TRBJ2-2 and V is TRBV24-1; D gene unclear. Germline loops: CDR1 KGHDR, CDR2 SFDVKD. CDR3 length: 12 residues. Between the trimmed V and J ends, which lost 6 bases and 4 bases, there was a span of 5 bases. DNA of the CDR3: TGTGCCACCAGTTTATCCACCGGGGAGCTGTTTTTT. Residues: CATSLSTGELFF.

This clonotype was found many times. CDR3 residues: CASSQDKYQETQYF. The CDR3, as DNA: TGTGCCAGCAGCCAGGACAAGTACCAAGAGACCCAGTACTTC. The J gene is TRBJ2-5, the V gene TRBV5-4; a possible D gene is TRBD1 (5 bases). Germline V CDR1 and CDR2: SGHNT, YYREEE (reference sequence). Trimming took 4 bases from V and 0 from J, leaving 10 bases between them. This CDR3 has 14 residues.